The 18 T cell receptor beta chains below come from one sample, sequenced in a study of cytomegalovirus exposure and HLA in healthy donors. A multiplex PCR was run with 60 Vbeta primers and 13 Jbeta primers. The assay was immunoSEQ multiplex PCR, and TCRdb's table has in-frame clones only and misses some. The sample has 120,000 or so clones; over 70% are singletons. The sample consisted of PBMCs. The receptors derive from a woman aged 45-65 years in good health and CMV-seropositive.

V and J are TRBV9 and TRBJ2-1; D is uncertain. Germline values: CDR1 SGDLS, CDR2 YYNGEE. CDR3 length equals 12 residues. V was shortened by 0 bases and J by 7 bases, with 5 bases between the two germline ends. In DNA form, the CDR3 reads TGTGCCAGCAGCGTAGTAGCTAATGAGCAGTTCTTC. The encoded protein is CASSVVANEQFF.

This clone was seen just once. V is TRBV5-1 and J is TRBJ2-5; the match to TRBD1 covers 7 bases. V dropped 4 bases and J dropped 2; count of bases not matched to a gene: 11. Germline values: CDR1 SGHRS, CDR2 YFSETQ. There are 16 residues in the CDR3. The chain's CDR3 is CASSKNPGQLQETQYF. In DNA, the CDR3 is TGCGCCAGCAGCAAAAACCCGGGACAGCTACAAGAGACCCAGTACTTC.

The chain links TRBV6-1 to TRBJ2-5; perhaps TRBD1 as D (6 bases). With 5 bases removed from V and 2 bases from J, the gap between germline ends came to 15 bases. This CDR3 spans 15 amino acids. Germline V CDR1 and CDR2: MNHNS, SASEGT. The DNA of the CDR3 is TGTGCCAGCAGTTCTCAAGGGGGTCGGCAAGAGACCCAGTACTTC. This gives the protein CASSSQGGRQETQYF.

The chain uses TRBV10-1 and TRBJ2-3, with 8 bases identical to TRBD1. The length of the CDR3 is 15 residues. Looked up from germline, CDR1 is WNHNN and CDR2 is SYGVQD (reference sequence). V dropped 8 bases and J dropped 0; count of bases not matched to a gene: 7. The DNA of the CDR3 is TGCGCCAGCCGGCCGGGACAGGTTAGCACAGATACGCAGTATTTT. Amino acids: CASRPGQVSTDTQYF.

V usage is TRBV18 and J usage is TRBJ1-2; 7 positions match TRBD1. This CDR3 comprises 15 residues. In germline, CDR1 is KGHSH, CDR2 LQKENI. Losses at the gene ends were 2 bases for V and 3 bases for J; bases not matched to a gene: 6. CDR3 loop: CASSPSTGVHYGYTF. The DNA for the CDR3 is TGTGCCAGCTCACCATCAACAGGGGTACACTATGGCTACACCTTC.

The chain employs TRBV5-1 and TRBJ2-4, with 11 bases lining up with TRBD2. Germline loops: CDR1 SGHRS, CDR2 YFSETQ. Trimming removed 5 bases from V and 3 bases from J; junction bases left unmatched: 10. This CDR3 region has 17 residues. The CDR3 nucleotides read TGCGCCAGCAGTGAATTAGCGGGGGGGCTGAGCAAAAACATTCAGTACTTC. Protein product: CASSELAGGLSKNIQYF. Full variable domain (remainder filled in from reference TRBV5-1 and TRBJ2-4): KAGVTQTPRYLIKTRGQQVTLSCSPISGHRSVSWYQQTPGQGLQFLFEYFSETQRNKGNFPGRFSGRQFSNSRSEMNVSTLELGDSALYLCASSELAGGLSKNIQYFGAGTRLSVL.

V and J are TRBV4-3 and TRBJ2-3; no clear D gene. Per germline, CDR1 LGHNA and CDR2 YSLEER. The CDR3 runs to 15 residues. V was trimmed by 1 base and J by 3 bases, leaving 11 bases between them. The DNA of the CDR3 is TGCGCCAGCAGCCAAGGTCGAAGGAGAACAGATACGCAGTATTTT. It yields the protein CASSQGRRRTDTQYF.

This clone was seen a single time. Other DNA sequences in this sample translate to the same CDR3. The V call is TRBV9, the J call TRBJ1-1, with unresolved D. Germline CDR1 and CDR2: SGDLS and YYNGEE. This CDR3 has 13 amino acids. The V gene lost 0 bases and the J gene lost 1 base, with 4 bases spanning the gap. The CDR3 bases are TGTGCCAGCAGCGTAGCAGGGAACACTGAAGCTTTCTTT. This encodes CASSVAGNTEAFF.

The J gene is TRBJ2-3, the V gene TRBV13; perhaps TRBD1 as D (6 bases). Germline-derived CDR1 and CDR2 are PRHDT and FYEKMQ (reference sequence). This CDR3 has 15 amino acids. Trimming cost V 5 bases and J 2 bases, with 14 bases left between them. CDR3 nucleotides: TGTGCCAGCAGCACAGGGACACGTACCACAGATACGCAGTATTTT. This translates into CASSTGTRTTDTQYF.

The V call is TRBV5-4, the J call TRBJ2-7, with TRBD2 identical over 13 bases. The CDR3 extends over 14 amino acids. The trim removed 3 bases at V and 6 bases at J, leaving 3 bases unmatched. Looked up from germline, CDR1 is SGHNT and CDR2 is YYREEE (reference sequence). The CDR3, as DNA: TGTGCCAGCAGCTGGACTAGCGGGAGTGTCGAGCAGTACTTC. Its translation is CASSWTSGSVEQYF.

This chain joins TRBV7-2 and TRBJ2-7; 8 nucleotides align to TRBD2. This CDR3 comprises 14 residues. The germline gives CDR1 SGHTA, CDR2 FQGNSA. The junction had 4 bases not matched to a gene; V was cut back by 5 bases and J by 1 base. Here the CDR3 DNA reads TGTGCCAGCAGCAGAAGCGGGAGTTCCTACGAGCAGTACTTC. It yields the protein CASSRSGSSYEQYF. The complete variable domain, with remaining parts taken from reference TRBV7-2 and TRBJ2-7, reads GAGVSQSPSNKVTEKGKDVELRCDPISGHTALYWYRQSLGQGLEFLIYFQGNSAPDKSGLPSDRFSAERTGGSVSTLTIQRTQQEDSAVYLCASSRSGSSYEQYFGPGTRLTVT.

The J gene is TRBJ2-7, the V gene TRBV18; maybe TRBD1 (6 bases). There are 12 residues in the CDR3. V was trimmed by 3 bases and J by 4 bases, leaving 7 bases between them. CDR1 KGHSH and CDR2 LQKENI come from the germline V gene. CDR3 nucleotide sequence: TGTGCCAGCTCACCCAGGGGTTACGAGCAGTACTTC. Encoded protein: CASSPRGYEQYF.

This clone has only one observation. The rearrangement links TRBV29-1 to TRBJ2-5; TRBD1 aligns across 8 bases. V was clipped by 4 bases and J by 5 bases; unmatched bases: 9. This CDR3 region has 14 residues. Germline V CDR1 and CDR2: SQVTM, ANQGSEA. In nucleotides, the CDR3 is TGCAGCGTTGCCCCAGGGGGCATGGCGGAGACCCAGTACTTC. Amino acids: CSVAPGGMAETQYF.

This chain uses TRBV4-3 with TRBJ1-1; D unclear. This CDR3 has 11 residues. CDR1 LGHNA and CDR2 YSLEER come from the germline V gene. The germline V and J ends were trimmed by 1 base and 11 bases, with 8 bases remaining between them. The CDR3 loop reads CASSQAPPAFF. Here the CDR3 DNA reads TGCGCCAGCAGCCAAGCTCCCCCCGCTTTCTTT.

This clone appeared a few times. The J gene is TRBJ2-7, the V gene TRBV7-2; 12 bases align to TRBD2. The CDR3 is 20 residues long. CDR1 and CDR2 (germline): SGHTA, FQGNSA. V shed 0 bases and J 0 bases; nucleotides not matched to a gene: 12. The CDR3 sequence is CASSLAPVMSSGGASYEQYF. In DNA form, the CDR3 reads TGTGCCAGCAGCTTAGCCCCCGTCATGTCTAGCGGGGGGGCCTCCTACGAGCAGTACTTC.

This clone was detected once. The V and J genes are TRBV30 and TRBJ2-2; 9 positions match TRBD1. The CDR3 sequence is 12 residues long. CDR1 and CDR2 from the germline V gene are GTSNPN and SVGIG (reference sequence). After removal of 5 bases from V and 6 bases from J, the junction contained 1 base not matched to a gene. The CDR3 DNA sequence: TGTGCCTGGCACAGGGGGCCCGGGGAGCTGTTTTTT. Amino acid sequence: CAWHRGPGELFF.

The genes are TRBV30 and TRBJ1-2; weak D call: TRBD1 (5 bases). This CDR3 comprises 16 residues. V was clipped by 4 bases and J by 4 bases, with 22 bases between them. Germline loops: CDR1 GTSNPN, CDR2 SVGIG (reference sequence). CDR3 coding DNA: TGTGCCTGGATCCCCCGTGGTGGCCCGGGGGGCTATGGCTACACCTTC. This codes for CAWIPRGGPGGYGYTF. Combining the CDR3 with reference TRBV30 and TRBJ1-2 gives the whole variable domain SQTIHQWPATLVQPVGSPLSLECTVEGTSNPNLYWYRQAAGRGLQLLFYSVGIGQISSEVPQNLSASRPQDRQFILSSKKLLLSDSGFYLCAWIPRGGPGGYGYTFGSGTRLTVV.

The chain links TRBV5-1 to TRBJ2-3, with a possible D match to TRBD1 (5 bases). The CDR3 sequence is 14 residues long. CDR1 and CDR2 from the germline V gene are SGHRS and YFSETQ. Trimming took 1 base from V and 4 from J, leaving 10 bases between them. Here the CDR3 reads CASSLSPGPDTQYF. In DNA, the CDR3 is TGCGCCAGCAGCTTGTCGCCAGGGCCAGATACGCAGTATTTT.